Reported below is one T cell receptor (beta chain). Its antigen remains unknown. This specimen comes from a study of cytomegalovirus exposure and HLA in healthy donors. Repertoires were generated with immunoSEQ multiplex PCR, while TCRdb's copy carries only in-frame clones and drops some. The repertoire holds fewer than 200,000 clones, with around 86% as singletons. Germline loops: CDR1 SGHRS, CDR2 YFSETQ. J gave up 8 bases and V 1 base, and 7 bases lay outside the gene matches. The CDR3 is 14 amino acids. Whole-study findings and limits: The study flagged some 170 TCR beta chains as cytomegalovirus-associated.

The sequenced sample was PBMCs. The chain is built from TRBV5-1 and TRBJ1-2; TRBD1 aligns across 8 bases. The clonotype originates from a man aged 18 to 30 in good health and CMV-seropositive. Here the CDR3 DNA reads TGCGCCAGCAGCTTGCTACAGGGGGGGATAGGCTACACCTTC. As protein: CASSLLQGGIGYTF.